The present TCR beta chain was sequenced within a study of T cells after yellow fever vaccination. The germline gives CDR1 SGHTA, CDR2 FQGNSA. This CDR3 contains 13 residues. Study-wide findings and caveats: Contamination by abundant bulk-population clonotypes could be present in FACS-sorted repertoires.

Regarding this clonotype: The antigen is not known. The junction departs from the called germline gene at one end, perhaps through a read error.

MiXCR was run by TCRdb on the 5' RACE reads, yielding one entry per CDR3 protein. The top ten hold around 17% of the sample, which has some 420,000 distinct CDR3 sequences, roughly a sixth seen once. The specimen was PBMCs, collected before the yellow fever booster vaccination. This sequence joins TRBV7-2 and TRBJ1-4, with a tentative D call TRBD1 (5 bases). The origin of this receptor is a young man who received the YFV17D yellow fever vaccine. DNA for the CDR3: TGTGCCAGCAGCTTAGTATGGGGGGAAATACTGTTTTTT. Protein product: CASSLVWGEILFF. Based on the CDR3 plus reference TRBV7-2 and TRBJ1-4, the full variable domain is GAGVSQSPSNKVTEKGKDVELRCDPISGHTALYWYRQSLGQGLEFLIYFQGNSAPDKSGLPSDRFSAERTGGSVSTLTIQRTQQEDSAVYLCASSLVWGEILFFGSGTQLSVL.